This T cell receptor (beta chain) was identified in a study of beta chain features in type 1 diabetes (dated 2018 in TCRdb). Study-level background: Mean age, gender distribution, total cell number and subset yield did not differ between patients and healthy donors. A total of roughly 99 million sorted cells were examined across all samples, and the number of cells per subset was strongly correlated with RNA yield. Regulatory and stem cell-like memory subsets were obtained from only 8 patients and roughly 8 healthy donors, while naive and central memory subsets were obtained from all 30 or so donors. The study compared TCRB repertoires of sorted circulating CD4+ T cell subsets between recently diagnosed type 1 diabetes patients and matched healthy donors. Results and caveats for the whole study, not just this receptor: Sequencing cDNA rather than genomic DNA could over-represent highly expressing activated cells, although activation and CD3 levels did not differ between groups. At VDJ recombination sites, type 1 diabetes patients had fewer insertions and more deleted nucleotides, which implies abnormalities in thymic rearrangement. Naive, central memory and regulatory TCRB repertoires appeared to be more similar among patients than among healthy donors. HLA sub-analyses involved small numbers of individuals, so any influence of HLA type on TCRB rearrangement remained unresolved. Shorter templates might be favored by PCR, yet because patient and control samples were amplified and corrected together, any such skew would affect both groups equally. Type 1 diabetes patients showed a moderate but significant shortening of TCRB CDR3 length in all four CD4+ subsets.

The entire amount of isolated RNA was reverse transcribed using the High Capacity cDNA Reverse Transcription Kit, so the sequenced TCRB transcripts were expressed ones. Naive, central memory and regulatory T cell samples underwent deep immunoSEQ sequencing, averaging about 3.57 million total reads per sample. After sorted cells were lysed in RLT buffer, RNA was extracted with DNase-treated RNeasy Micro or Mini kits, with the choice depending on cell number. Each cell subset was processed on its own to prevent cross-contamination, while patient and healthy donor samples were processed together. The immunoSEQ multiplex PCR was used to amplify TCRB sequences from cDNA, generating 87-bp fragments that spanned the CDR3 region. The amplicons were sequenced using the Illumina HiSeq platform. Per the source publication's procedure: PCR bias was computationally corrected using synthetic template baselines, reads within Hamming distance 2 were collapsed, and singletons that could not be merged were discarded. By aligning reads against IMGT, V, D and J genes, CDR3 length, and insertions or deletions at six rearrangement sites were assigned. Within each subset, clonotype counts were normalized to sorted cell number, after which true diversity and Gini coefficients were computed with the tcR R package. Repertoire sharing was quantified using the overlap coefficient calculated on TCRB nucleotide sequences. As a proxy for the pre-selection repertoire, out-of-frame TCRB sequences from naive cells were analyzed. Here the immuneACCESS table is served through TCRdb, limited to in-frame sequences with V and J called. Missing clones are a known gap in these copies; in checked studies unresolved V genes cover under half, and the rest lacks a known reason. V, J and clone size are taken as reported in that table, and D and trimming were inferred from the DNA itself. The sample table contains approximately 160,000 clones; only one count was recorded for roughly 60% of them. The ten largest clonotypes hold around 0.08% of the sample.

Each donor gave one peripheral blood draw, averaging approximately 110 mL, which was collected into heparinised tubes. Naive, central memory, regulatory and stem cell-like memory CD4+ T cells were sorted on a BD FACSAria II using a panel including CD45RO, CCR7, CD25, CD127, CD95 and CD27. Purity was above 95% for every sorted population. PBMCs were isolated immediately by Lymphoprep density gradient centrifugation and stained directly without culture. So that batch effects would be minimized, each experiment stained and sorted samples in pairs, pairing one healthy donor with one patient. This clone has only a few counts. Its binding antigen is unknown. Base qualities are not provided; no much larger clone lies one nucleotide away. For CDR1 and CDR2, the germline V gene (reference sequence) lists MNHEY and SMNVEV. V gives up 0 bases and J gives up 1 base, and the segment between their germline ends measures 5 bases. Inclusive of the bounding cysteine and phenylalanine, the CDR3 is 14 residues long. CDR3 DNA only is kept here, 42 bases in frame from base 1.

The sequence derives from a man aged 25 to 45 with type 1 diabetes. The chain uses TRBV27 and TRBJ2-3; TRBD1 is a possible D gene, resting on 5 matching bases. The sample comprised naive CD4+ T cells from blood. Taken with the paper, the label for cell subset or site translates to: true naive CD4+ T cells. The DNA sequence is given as TGTGCCAGCAGTTTATCGACAGGCACAGATACGCAGTATTTT. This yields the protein CASSLSTGTDTQYF.